The rows below give T cell receptor beta chains drawn from one sample of a study of cytomegalovirus exposure and HLA in healthy donors. The table came from immunoSEQ multiplex PCR; TCRdb's copy has only in-frame clones and leaves some out. The table shows about 140,000 clones, with about 87% occurring only once. The material sequenced was PBMCs. These receptors came from a man younger than 35 in good health and CMV-seropositive. CDR3s include the opening cysteine and the closing phenylalanine or tryptophan. A D gene is named only where the DNA matches it firmly.

d_gene | j_gene | v_gene | CDR3aa
TRBD1 | TRBJ2-7 | TRBV5-6 | CASSLLSGTGAYEQYF
- | TRBJ1-2 | TRBV7-8 | CASSPQRDYGYTF
- | TRBJ2-1 | TRBV18 | CASSLDRISNNEQFF
- | TRBJ1-4 | TRBV6-6 | CASSQGNEKLFF
- | TRBJ1-2 | TRBV2 | CASSEVRGLENGYTF
TRBD1 | TRBJ1-4 | TRBV18 | CASSPLQGVRNEKLFF
TRBD1 | TRBJ1-4 | TRBV2 | CASTSTGVTNEKLFF
- | TRBJ1-5 | TRBV19 | CASRWGGKGPQHF
- | TRBJ2-7 | TRBV7-9 | CASSYLGGDFSYEQYF
- | TRBJ1-1 | TRBV7-9 | CASRGTPIGRLNTEAFF
- | TRBJ2-7 | TRBV7-9 | CASSSGQGSYEQYF
- | TRBJ1-6 | TRBV19 | CASSILRQLNSPLHF
TRBD1 | TRBJ1-1 | TRBV6-1 | CASSEVRNLKDRGLYDEAFF
TRBD1 | TRBJ2-3 | TRBV11-3 | CASSTGALDTQYF
- | TRBJ1-6 | TRBV18 | CASSPMTRGADSPLHF
- | TRBJ1-5 | TRBV6-1 | CASSDLDRGNQPQHF
- | TRBJ2-7 | TRBV10-3 | CATTGSYEQYF
- | TRBJ2-3 | TRBV9 | CASSPWAGSTDTQYF
- | TRBJ2-1 | TRBV27 | CASSSSNEQFF
- | TRBJ2-1 | TRBV13 | CASREELGNEQFF
TRBD1 | TRBJ2-3 | TRBV5-1 | CASSLGLGQTGGTDTQYF
- | TRBJ2-5 | TRBV7-7 | CASSPPGGQTQYF
TRBD1 | TRBJ2-1 | TRBV7-9 | CASSLQPRDRGSNEQFF
TRBD2 | TRBJ2-2 | TRBV11-3 | CASSLGGMGLAGVIGELFF
- | TRBJ1-2 | TRBV5-5 | CASTFDRKFYGYTF
- | TRBJ2-7 | TRBV19 | CASSIAGSILEQYF
TRBD1 | TRBJ2-7 | TRBV29-1 | CSAQDRAYEQYF
TRBD2 | TRBJ2-7 | TRBV5-1 | CASSSRTSGSYEQYF
TRBD2 | TRBJ2-3 | TRBV7-9 | CASSTSGVSTDTQYF
- | TRBJ2-5 | TRBV5-6 | CASSLVGNRAQETQYF
- | TRBJ2-5 | TRBV6-1 | CASSVRREETQYF
- | TRBJ2-2 | TRBV10-1 | CASSPTSHTGELFF
- | TRBJ2-3 | TRBV6-5 | CASSLGATDTQYF
- | TRBJ2-3 | TRBV4-2 | CASSQEPGLHLRTDTQYF
TRBD2 | TRBJ2-1 | TRBV7-2 | CASSLGYSGDLYNEQFF
- | TRBJ1-3 | TRBV2 | CASSETRNTIYF
- | TRBJ2-3 | TRBV30 | CAWSVETPPKDTQYF
TRBD1 | TRBJ1-6 | TRBV30 | CAWSDTSGQGVSPLHF
- | TRBJ1-5 | TRBV30 | CAWSLSGLRPQHF
TRBD1 | TRBJ2-5 | TRBV7-7 | CDSSKGQGPETQYF
- | TRBJ1-1 | TRBV11-3 | CASSPRQAPGTEAFF
- | TRBJ2-2 | TRBV2 | CASRRALGGELFF
- | TRBJ1-1 | TRBV25-1 | CASSEFFTGTSEAFF
- | TRBJ2-1 | TRBV19 | CASSIGVRALDEQFF
TRBD1 | TRBJ1-2 | TRBV6-1 | CASNLPGQGNAAF
TRBD1 | TRBJ2-7 | TRBV18 | CASSPDVDRINEQYF
- | TRBJ2-7 | TRBV19 | CASSITPGYEQYF
TRBD1 | TRBJ1-4 | TRBV2 | CASSGDSGEKLFF
TRBD1 | TRBJ2-3 | TRBV2 | CASRWDRVGEDTQYF
TRBD2 | TRBJ2-7 | TRBV7-8 | CASSLQRETYEQYF
- | TRBJ2-7 | TRBV19 | CASSGQSLVNEQYF
- | TRBJ1-5 | TRBV5-1 | CASSRGGNQPQHF
- | TRBJ2-2 | TRBV27 | CASSVRGSGELFF
TRBD2 | TRBJ2-3 | TRBV5-1 | CASSSPPGRATDTQYF
- | TRBJ1-5 | TRBV6-6 | CASATGNINQPQHF
TRBD1 | TRBJ1-6 | TRBV6-1 | CASLGVGTGVSPLHF
- | TRBJ2-7 | TRBV30 | CAWSLGGADEQYF
- | TRBJ1-5 | TRBV10-2 | CASSPTGSGQPQHF